The 8 T cell receptor beta chains given below trace back to one sample, sequenced in a study of cytomegalovirus exposure and HLA in healthy donors. The assay was immunoSEQ multiplex PCR, and TCRdb's table has in-frame clones only and misses some. Among 100,000 to 150,000 clones listed, roughly nine tenths were seen once. Sequenced input: PBMCs. The receptor source for this set is a woman aged 18-29 years in good health and CMV-seronegative.

The chain carries TRBV19 and TRBJ1-2; 7 bases match TRBD1. The germline V gene encodes CDR1 LNHDA and CDR2 SQIVND (reference sequence). V lost 5 bases, J lost 5 bases, and 5 bases stayed unmatched. This CDR3 has 13 residues. The CDR3: CASSLDRKYGYTF. CDR3 in DNA: TGTGCCAGTAGTTTGGACAGGAAGTATGGCTACACCTTC.

V usage is TRBV6-6 and J usage is TRBJ1-6, with 7 bases aligning to TRBD1. V was pared by 10 bases and J by 6 bases, with 6 bases of the junction left unmatched. Germline V CDR1 and CDR2: MNHNY, SVGAGI (reference sequence). The CDR3 has 13 residues. The CDR3: CATLDRVNSPLHF. CDR3 nucleotides: TGTGCCACCTTAGACAGGGTTAATTCACCCCTCCACTTT.

The chain is built from TRBV6-5 and TRBJ1-6; 7 bases agree with TRBD1. Trimming took 6 bases from V and 7 from J; bases not matched to a gene: 3. CDR1 and CDR2 from the germline V gene are MNHEY and SVGAGI. The CDR3 has 13 residues. The CDR3 sequence: CASRTGRNSPLHF. The CDR3 DNA reads as TGTGCCAGCAGGACAGGGCGCAATTCACCCCTCCACTTT.

CDR3 in amino acids: CASSIDQGARGANVLTF. The CDR3 DNA reads TGTGCCAGTAGTATAGATCAGGGGGCGCGAGGGGCCAACGTCCTGACTTTC. The J gene is TRBJ2-6, the V gene TRBV19; 8 bases agree with TRBD1. The CDR3 runs 17 residues. The germline V gene encodes CDR1 LNHDA and CDR2 SQIVND (reference sequence). V shed 0 bases and J 4 bases; nucleotides not matched to a gene: 5. The complete variable domain, with remaining parts taken from reference TRBV19 and TRBJ2-6, reads DGGITQSPKYLFRKEGQNVTLSCEQNLNHDAMYWYRQDPGQGLRLIYYSQIVNDFQKGDIAEGYSVSREKKESFPLTVTSAQKNPTAFYLCASSIDQGARGANVLTFGAGSRLTVL.

The chain is built from TRBV6-6 and TRBJ1-1; the D gene is possibly TRBD1 (5 bases). The germline gives CDR1 MNHNY, CDR2 SVGAGI (reference sequence). This CDR3 spans 16 amino acids. V was clipped by 7 bases and J by 0 bases, with 18 bases between them. CDR3 loop: CASIRDGGNMNTEAFF. CDR3 coding DNA: TGTGCCAGCATCCGGGACGGGGGAAACATGAACACTGAAGCTTTCTTT.

The rearrangement links TRBV7-9 to TRBJ1-2, with 8 bases identical to TRBD1. Germline loops: CDR1 SEHNR, CDR2 FQNEAQ (reference sequence). The V gene end was trimmed by 3 bases and the J gene end by 5 bases; junction bases not matched to a gene: 5. The CDR3 has 14 residues. CDR3 residues: CASSFRDRYYGYTF. DNA for the CDR3: TGTGCCAGCAGCTTTAGGGACAGGTATTATGGCTACACCTTC.

This chain links TRBV5-1 with TRBJ2-5; 11 bases are a match to TRBD1. J lost 3 bases, V lost 4 bases, and 11 bases had no gene match. The CDR3 has 17 amino acids. CDR1 is SGHRS and CDR2 is YFSETQ in the germline V gene. The CDR3 spells CASSPGQGALVEETQYF. CDR3 in DNA: TGCGCCAGCAGCCCCGGACAGGGGGCTCTTGTAGAAGAGACCCAGTACTTC.

This sequence joins TRBV7-9 and TRBJ1-4; TRBD1 matches at 9 bases. This CDR3 comprises 15 residues. The V segment lost 3 bases and the J segment 5 bases; nucleotides outside the gene matches: 4. Germline-derived CDR1 and CDR2 are SEHNR and FQNEAQ (reference sequence). The CDR3 nucleotides read TGTGCCAGCAGCTTTTCGACAGGGGGGAATGAAAAACTGTTTTTT. It translates to CASSFSTGGNEKLFF.